This note documents a single T cell receptor beta chain sequence. This specimen belongs to a study of shared T cell receptors in the human thymus. The CDR3 runs 17 residues. Germline values: CDR1 SGHTA, CDR2 FQGNSA. V was clipped by 0 bases and J by 6 bases; unmatched bases: 11. Profiling relied on immunoSEQ multiplex PCR, and the TCRdb table lists in-frame clones only, not all of them. The sample shows under 700,000 clones, around 78% of them seen only once. The data were also submitted as part of a second study, on human thymus T cells. That report notes: Infants, healthy and Finnish, who were having corrective surgery for congenital heart defects served as donors. Resections were taken during corrective heart surgery, and the thymus tissue came from these. V and J gene usage appeared biased in thymic and blood repertoires. Related research described thymic repertoires that were highly overlapping among unrelated individuals.

The material sequenced was thymocytes. The TCR comes from a boy under two years old with a congenital heart defect. This chain connects TRBV7-2 to TRBJ2-7; 10 bases line up with TRBD2. CDR3: CASSLAALAGEGFEQYF. CDR3 nucleotide sequence: TGTGCCAGCAGCTTAGCGGCGCTAGCGGGAGAAGGATTCGAGCAGTACTTC.